The 9 T cell receptor beta chains listed next were all sequenced from one sample in a study of post-analysis software for immune sequencing data. Findings of the study overall: Patients showed TRBV5-6, TRBV5-1 and TRBV20-1 among five TRBV segments more frequent than in controls.

cDNA libraries of TCR beta carried unique molecular identifiers. TCRdb itself ran the PCR reads through MiXCR, one entry per CDR3 protein. Among approximately 400,000 distinct CDR3 sequences, roughly 36% were seen once, and the ten largest hold around an eighth. These receptors' targets are unknown. What was sequenced was blood. The source of these receptors is a girl aged 5-17 years with multiple sclerosis.

This rearrangement joins TRBV7-9 to TRBJ2-7; 7 nucleotides match TRBD1. The CDR3 spans 15 residues. In germline, CDR1 is SEHNR, CDR2 FQNEAQ (reference sequence). Germline trimming cut 5 bases from V and 5 bases from J; bases unmatched to any gene: 12. The CDR3 nucleotides read TGTGCCAGCAGCCATCCGACAGGGCAGCTCAACGAGCAGTACTTC. Translation: CASSHPTGQLNEQYF.

The V and J genes are TRBV6-6 and TRBJ2-5; D uncertain. This CDR3 has 13 amino acids. Germline CDR1 MNHNY, CDR2 SVGAGI (reference sequence). Between the trimmed V and J ends, which lost 6 bases and 5 bases, there was a span of 13 bases. The CDR3 DNA follows: TGTGCCAGCAGCCCGGAAAGTCGGGAGACCCAGTACTTC. As protein: CASSPESRETQYF.

The rearrangement links TRBV2 to TRBJ1-1; D is undetermined. Germline V lookup: CDR1 SNHLY, CDR2 FYNNEI. CDR3 size: 14 residues. Trimming stripped 2 bases from V and 5 bases from J, with 12 bases between. This CDR3 reads CASSERAGRTEAFF. The DNA for the CDR3 is TGTGCCAGCAGTGAAAGGGCGGGTAGGACTGAAGCTTTCTTT.

This clonotype was seen a few times. The DNA for the CDR3 is TGTGCCAGCAGTTTTACGACCAATTCACCCCTCCACTTT. Its protein product is CASSFTTNSPLHF. This rearrangement joins TRBV12-3 or TRBV12-4 to TRBJ1-6; D uncertain. V shed 3 bases and J shed 7 bases, with 7 bases lying between them. The CDR3 is made up of 13 amino acids.

The rearrangement uses TRBV2 and TRBJ2-6; 7 nucleotides align to TRBD1. CDR3 length equals 17 residues. The V segment lost 2 bases and the J segment 1 base; nucleotides outside the gene matches: 5. Germline-derived CDR1 and CDR2 are SNHLY and FYNNEI. CDR3 in DNA: TGTGCCAGCAGTGAACCGACAGGGCGATCTGGGGCCAACGTCCTGACTTTC. Translating gives CASSEPTGRSGANVLTF.

This clonotype was found a few times. The chain links TRBV4-1 to TRBJ2-7; 8 nucleotides line up with TRBD2. Germline lookup yields CDR1 MGHRA and CDR2 YSYEKL. With 0 bases clipped from V and 2 bases from J, the junction kept 9 bases outside the gene matches. The CDR3 has 17 residues. CDR3 nucleotides: TGCGCCAGCAGCCAAGAGGGTAGCGGGGCTTACCCCTACGAGCAGTACTTC. Its protein is CASSQEGSGAYPYEQYF.

The rearrangement joins TRBV29-1 to TRBJ1-4; 10 bases are shared with TRBD1. J gave up 1 base and V 7 bases, and 6 bases lay outside the gene matches. Germline loops: CDR1 SQVTM, CDR2 ANQGSEA. The CDR3 contains 15 residues. CDR3 sequence: CSAKTGGGTNEKLFF. DNA for the CDR3: TGCAGCGCTAAGACAGGGGGCGGAACTAATGAAAAACTGTTTTTT. Full variable domain (missing parts from reference TRBV29-1 and TRBJ1-4): SAVISQKPSRDICQRGTSLTIQCQVDSQVTMMFWYRQQPGQSLTLIATANQGSEATYESGFVIDKFPISRPNLTFSTLTVSNMSPEDSSIYLCSAKTGGGTNEKLFFGSGTQLSVL.

The V call is TRBV20-1, the J call TRBJ1-3; a weak D match, TRBD1 (5 bases). The CDR3 loop spans 15 amino acids. Germline loops: CDR1 DFQATT, CDR2 SNEGSKA (reference sequence). Trimming removed 7 bases at V and 2 bases at J, with 18 bases between. This CDR3 is CSVDKGSTAGNTIYF. CDR3 DNA: TGCAGTGTCGACAAGGGGTCTACGGCTGGAAACACCATATATTTT.

V gene TRBV10-3 combines with J gene TRBJ1-5, with D maybe TRBD1 (6 bases). The CDR3 consists of 15 residues. Germline V CDR1 and CDR2: ENHRY, SYGVKD. Deletions cut 2 bases from V and 4 bases from J, with 12 bases between. CDR3 coding DNA: TGTGCCATCAGTGAGCAGGGGATGGGGAATCAGCCCCAGCATTTT. Translating gives CAISEQGMGNQPQHF.